This T cell receptor (beta chain) came from a study of T cells in Graves' hyperthyroidism and ophthalmopathy. Hyperthyroidism had been newly diagnosed in patients aged 18 to 65, and its duration was under 2 months. Together with thyroid ultrasound, orbital computed tomography, serum thyroxine and TRAb, clinical symptoms were used for diagnoses. This CDR3 is built from 14 residues. Trimming removed 1 base at V and 2 bases at J, with 8 bases between. The germline V gene encodes CDR1 MGHRA and CDR2 YSYEKL. Amplified TCR beta CDR3 regions came from RNA transcripts. The TCR CDR3 was amplified in a first-round RT-PCR using the HTBI primer set. TCRdb analysed the multiplex PCR reads with MiXCR anew, one entry per CDR3 protein. The table has some 510,000 distinct CDR3 sequences, around 20% seen once. Study-wide results and caveats: Through a model of 13 V-J features, ophthalmopathy was separated from stable hyperthyroidism.

Details on this clonotype: The antigen remains undetermined.

The TCR originated in a man aged 18 to 29 with Graves' hyperthyroidism. This sequence joins TRBV4-1 and TRBJ2-5; D unclear. Specimen: blood. The CDR3 is CASSQGVKQETQYF. CDR3 in DNA: TGCGCCAGCAGCCAAGGAGTAAAGCAAGAGACCCAGTACTTC.